The 5 T cell receptor beta chains below were found in one sample sequenced in a study of control samples from healthy donors and cancer patients. Profiled with immunoSEQ multiplex PCR; TCRdb holds only in-frame clones, not every one. This table holds about 180,000 clones, approximately 94% found once. Sequencing was performed on blood. These receptors all come from a man aged 25-40 years in good health.

This chain joins TRBV9 and TRBJ2-1; D not resolved. The CDR3 is 14 residues long. Germline V gives CDR1 SGDLS, CDR2 YYNGEE. V dropped 2 bases and J dropped 8 bases, with 14 bases sitting between them. The CDR3 bases are TGTGCCAGCAGCGTTAGAAGGGTAGGCCATGAGCAGTTCTTC. Translating gives CASSVRRVGHEQFF.

The chain joins TRBV5-1 to TRBJ2-7; D remains ambiguous. Germline V gene lookup returns CDR1 SGHRS and CDR2 YFSETQ. Deletions cut 2 bases from V and 2 bases from J, with 8 bases between. CDR3 length: 13 residues. The chain's CDR3 is CASSLSGPYEQYF. DNA of the CDR3: TGCGCCAGCAGCTTATCAGGCCCCTACGAGCAGTACTTC. The full variable domain, completed using reference TRBV5-1 and TRBJ2-7, is KAGVTQTPRYLIKTRGQQVTLSCSPISGHRSVSWYQQTPGQGLQFLFEYFSETQRNKGNFPGRFSGRQFSNSRSEMNVSTLELGDSALYLCASSLSGPYEQYFGPGTRLTVT.

The chain uses TRBV18 and TRBJ2-3, with 8 bases identical to TRBD1. Germline V lookup: CDR1 KGHSH, CDR2 LQKENI. CDR3 length: 15 residues. V dropped 5 bases and J dropped 0; count of bases not matched to a gene: 4. The CDR3 DNA follows: TGTGCCAGCTCAGGGAGACAGGGGAGCACAGATACGCAGTATTTT. It translates to CASSGRQGSTDTQYF.

The J gene is TRBJ2-4, the V gene TRBV3-1 (or the pseudogene TRBV3-2); D gene ambiguous. The V end was cut by 4 bases, the J end by 3 bases, with 7 bases between. Germline V gene lookup returns CDR1 LGHDT and CDR2 YNNKEL (reference sequence). CDR3 size: 13 residues. CDR3: CASSPRGKNIQYF. The CDR3 DNA follows: TGTGCCAGCAGCCCTCGAGGCAAAAACATTCAGTACTTC.

The chain carries TRBV6-6 and TRBJ1-5; D not resolved. Trimming left V 2 bases short and J 3 bases short, with 8 bases between. Looked up from germline, CDR1 is MNHNY and CDR2 is SVGAGI (reference sequence). The CDR3 loop spans 14 amino acids. CDR3 bases: TGTGCCAGCAGTTACCGGGAGACCAATCAGCCCCAGCATTTT. It codes for CASSYRETNQPQHF.